The present T cell receptor (beta chain) was sequenced within a study of CD8+ T cells in alopecia areata. Across the study: Each of the treated patients was given oral tofacitinib, 5 to 10 mg twice daily, for moderate-to-severe alopecia areata. Study observations and caveats: Higher clonality and more expanded CD8+ clones appeared in lesional than normal scalp. Possibly because of HLA-related factors, TCR sharing was less clear across patients than in mice.

cDNA prepared by RNA extraction and subsequent reverse transcription served as the template for sequencing. Only in-frame clones appear in the TCRdb table, and some are missing; sequencing was by immunoSEQ multiplex PCR. The sample lists 120,000 to 150,000 clones, about 87% occurring once. Of note for this clone: The antigen remains unidentified.

The ends lost 3 bases at V and 5 bases at J; junction bases unmatched: 8. Per the germline V gene, CDR1 is SGHRS and CDR2 is YFSETQ. The CDR3 loop spans 14 amino acids. The sequenced sample was CD8+ T cells sorted from blood, obtained at week 0. The V call is TRBV5-1, the J call TRBJ2-7; 7 bases are a match to TRBD1. The source is a human donor with alopecia areata. CDR3 DNA sequence: TGCGCCAGCAGCTCCCTTGACAGGGACGACGAGCAGTACTTC. Amino acid sequence: CASSSLDRDDEQYF.